The source of this T cell receptor beta chain is a study of T-cell reconstitution after alpha-beta-depleted transplantation in children. Study observations and caveats: Alpha-beta T cells present about two months after transplant were reported to originate from several hundred expanded graft clones. Recipient T cells and thymic progenitors that survived were the source of the high TCRbeta diversity seen at day 60 in some patients. At the one-year point after transplant, T-cell counts and TCRbeta diversity were found to come mostly from T cells that had been newly produced.

Comment on this clonotype: Its antigen is currently unknown.

Unique molecular identifiers tagged the TCRbeta library. TCRdb independently ran MiXCR on the PCR reads; one entry per CDR3 protein. This sample has 540,000 or so distinct CDR3 sequences, with roughly 23% found just once. This CDR3 is built from 15 residues. V trimming: 6 bases; J trimming: 4 bases; junction bases outside the gene matches: 11. Germline lookup yields CDR1 MNHNS and CDR2 SASEGT. The sequence was collected from a boy younger than two who had a stem cell transplant for acute myeloid leukemia, so the T cells may come from the graft donor. The specimen comprised PBMCs, mostly from graft donor cells, sampled 360 days after TCRalphabeta/CD19-depleted stem cell transplant. This sequence joins TRBV6-1 and TRBJ2-5; 7 nucleotides line up with TRBD1. Here the CDR3 DNA reads TGTGCCAGCAGACATACCCGGGACAGTGGAGAGACCCAGTACTTC. Its protein is CASRHTRDSGETQYF.